This is a list of T cell receptor beta chains from one sample in a study of blood T cell repertoires in COVID-19. Data came from immunoSEQ multiplex PCR; TCRdb stores just in-frame clones and leaves some out. This sample has about 250,000 clones; roughly nine tenths occur once, and the top ten carry 2% to 3%. The sequenced sample was PBMCs or T cells enriched from blood (not recorded which). Every receptor here comes from a woman between 18 and 30 years old who had recovered from COVID-19. Each CDR3 is given with its conserved first and last residue. The order of the fields is CDR3 length, D gene, clone size, V gene, J gene, CDR3 DNA, CDR3 protein. The D gene is left open where the match is weak. Clone size is shown for a subset of rows, as once, few, many or a class of expanded clone.

cdr3_length: 16
d_call: TRBD1
clone_size: -
v_call: TRBV28
j_call: TRBJ1-2
cdr3_nt: TGTGCCAGCAGTTTATCAGGTTCGGGACAGCTCTATGGCTACACCTTC
cdr3_aa: CASSLSGSGQLYGYTF

cdr3_length: 15
d_call: -
clone_size: -
v_call: TRBV3-1/TRBV3-2
j_call: TRBJ2-1
cdr3_nt: TGTGCCAGCAGCCAAGGCGTGGAGTCCTACAATGAGCAGTTCTTC
cdr3_aa: CASSQGVESYNEQFF

cdr3_length: 13
d_call: TRBD2
clone_size: -
v_call: TRBV10-3
j_call: TRBJ2-7
cdr3_nt: TGTGCCATCTGTCGGGGGGAAACCTACGAGCAGTACTTC
cdr3_aa: CAICRGETYEQYF

cdr3_length: 14
d_call: -
clone_size: -
v_call: TRBV6-5
j_call: TRBJ2-7
cdr3_nt: TGTGCCAGCAGTTACTCGGGAGGTGACTACGAGCAGTACTTC
cdr3_aa: CASSYSGGDYEQYF

cdr3_length: 14
d_call: -
clone_size: -
v_call: TRBV7-9
j_call: TRBJ1-5
cdr3_nt: TGTGCCAGCACCACCGGAGGGGTCAATCAGCCCCAGCATTTT
cdr3_aa: CASTTGGVNQPQHF

cdr3_length: 15
d_call: -
clone_size: -
v_call: TRBV19
j_call: TRBJ2-1
cdr3_nt: TGTGCCAGTAGTATGAGGCGGGCAACCTACAATGAGCAGTTCTTC
cdr3_aa: CASSMRRATYNEQFF

cdr3_length: 18
d_call: -
clone_size: -
v_call: TRBV11-2
j_call: TRBJ1-4
cdr3_nt: TGTGCCAGCAGCTTCATTGGTCGGGGTCTAGCAACTAATGAAAAACTGTTTTTT
cdr3_aa: CASSFIGRGLATNEKLFF

cdr3_length: 14
d_call: -
clone_size: -
v_call: TRBV19
j_call: TRBJ1-5
cdr3_nt: TGTGCCAGTAGTATCCGGCAGGGCAATCAGCCCCAGCATTTT
cdr3_aa: CASSIRQGNQPQHF

cdr3_length: 15
d_call: TRBD2
clone_size: -
v_call: TRBV7-2
j_call: TRBJ2-7
cdr3_nt: TGTGCCAGCAGCTCGCGGGGGGGCGAGGTCCGCGAGCAGTACTTC
cdr3_aa: CASSSRGGEVREQYF

cdr3_length: 13
d_call: -
clone_size: -
v_call: TRBV6-5
j_call: TRBJ1-6
cdr3_nt: TGTGCCAGCAAGGGCGGACTTAATTCACCCCTCCACTTT
cdr3_aa: CASKGGLNSPLHF

cdr3_length: 17
d_call: TRBD2
clone_size: once
v_call: TRBV27
j_call: TRBJ2-5
cdr3_nt: TGTGCCAGCAGTTTATCCCGACTAGCGGGGGGGCCGGGGACCCAGTACTTC
cdr3_aa: CASSLSRLAGGPGTQYF

cdr3_length: 16
d_call: TRBD2
clone_size: few
v_call: TRBV11-2
j_call: TRBJ2-3
cdr3_nt: TGTGCCAGCAGCTTTCTAGCGGGGGGGCCTACAGATACGCAGTATTTT
cdr3_aa: CASSFLAGGPTDTQYF

cdr3_length: 14
d_call: TRBD1
clone_size: -
v_call: TRBV13
j_call: TRBJ1-1
cdr3_nt: TGTGCCAGCAGCTTACGAGACAGGGGCCTTGAAGCTTTCTTT
cdr3_aa: CASSLRDRGLEAFF

cdr3_length: 12
d_call: -
clone_size: few
v_call: TRBV12-3/TRBV12-4
j_call: TRBJ1-1
cdr3_nt: TGTGCCAGCAGTTCCACGGGGGCTGAAGCTTTCTTT
cdr3_aa: CASSSTGAEAFF

cdr3_length: 14
d_call: TRBD1
clone_size: -
v_call: TRBV19
j_call: TRBJ2-3
cdr3_nt: TGTGCCAGTAGCCAGGGACAGTTCACAGATACGCAGTATTTT
cdr3_aa: CASSQGQFTDTQYF

cdr3_length: 14
d_call: -
clone_size: -
v_call: TRBV10-1
j_call: TRBJ1-5
cdr3_nt: TGCGCCACCCGCGGGGGGATGATAGATCAGCCCCAGCATTTT
cdr3_aa: CATRGGMIDQPQHF

cdr3_length: 15
d_call: TRBD2
clone_size: -
v_call: TRBV29-1
j_call: TRBJ2-5
cdr3_nt: TGCAGCGTTGAGGGGACTAGCGGGGGACAAGAGACCCAGTACTTC
cdr3_aa: CSVEGTSGGQETQYF

cdr3_length: 15
d_call: TRBD2
clone_size: -
v_call: TRBV9
j_call: TRBJ2-1
cdr3_nt: TGTGCCAGCAGCGCACCGGGACTAGTGCGCAATGAGCAGTTCTTC
cdr3_aa: CASSAPGLVRNEQFF

cdr3_length: 14
d_call: TRBD1
clone_size: -
v_call: TRBV11-2
j_call: TRBJ1-5
cdr3_nt: TGTGCCAGCAGCTCACAGGGGACCAATCAGCCCCAGCATTTT
cdr3_aa: CASSSQGTNQPQHF

cdr3_length: 14
d_call: TRBD1
clone_size: -
v_call: TRBV27
j_call: TRBJ2-7
cdr3_nt: TGTGCCAGCAGTTCGGGGGACAGGGGCTACGAGCAGTACTTC
cdr3_aa: CASSSGDRGYEQYF

cdr3_length: 13
d_call: -
clone_size: -
v_call: TRBV30
j_call: TRBJ2-2
cdr3_nt: TGTGCCTGGATCCAGGAGGGCACCGGGGAGCTGTTTTTT
cdr3_aa: CAWIQEGTGELFF

cdr3_length: 15
d_call: -
clone_size: -
v_call: TRBV27
j_call: TRBJ1-1
cdr3_nt: TGTGCCAGCAGTTACGGAGGGTTCATGAACACTGAAGCTTTCTTT
cdr3_aa: CASSYGGFMNTEAFF

cdr3_length: 15
d_call: TRBD1
clone_size: -
v_call: TRBV3-1/TRBV3-2
j_call: TRBJ1-1
cdr3_nt: TGTGCCAGCAGCCATACCCGGACAGGGAACACTGAAGCTTTCTTT
cdr3_aa: CASSHTRTGNTEAFF

cdr3_length: 15
d_call: TRBD1
clone_size: -
v_call: TRBV5-1
j_call: TRBJ1-1
cdr3_nt: TGCGCCAGCAGCCCCCGGACAGGGGCGAACACTGAAGCTTTCTTT
cdr3_aa: CASSPRTGANTEAFF

cdr3_length: 13
d_call: -
clone_size: -
v_call: TRBV2
j_call: TRBJ2-3
cdr3_nt: TGTGCCAGCAGGGGGGCGGGCACAGATACGCAGTATTTT
cdr3_aa: CASRGAGTDTQYF